This TCR beta chain was observed in a study of cytomegalovirus exposure and HLA in healthy donors. The V gene's germline CDR1 is KGHSH and CDR2 LQKENI. The length of the CDR3 is 12 residues. V was trimmed by 4 bases and J by 4 bases, leaving 6 bases between them. Vbeta (60) and Jbeta (13) primers were used in the PCR. Libraries were prepared by immunoSEQ multiplex PCR; TCRdb keeps only in-frame clonotypes and omits some of them. The table has about 140,000 clones, about three quarters seen once. Overall study findings and caveats: A prior analysis recorded that most TCR beta V segments were productive about 87% or about 30% of the time. Solely CMV serostatus was available to characterize immune exposure. Rare sequences made up most TCRs, while some public TCRs were found in many donors.

This clone was seen more than once but under ten times. Its antigen is not identified. The chain couples TRBV18 to TRBJ2-3, with no clear D. This TCR came from a female donor in good health and CMV-seropositive. The sequencing input was PBMCs. The CDR3 DNA follows: TGTGCCAGCTCACTTCTACCAGATACGCAGTATTTT. Protein product: CASSLLPDTQYF.